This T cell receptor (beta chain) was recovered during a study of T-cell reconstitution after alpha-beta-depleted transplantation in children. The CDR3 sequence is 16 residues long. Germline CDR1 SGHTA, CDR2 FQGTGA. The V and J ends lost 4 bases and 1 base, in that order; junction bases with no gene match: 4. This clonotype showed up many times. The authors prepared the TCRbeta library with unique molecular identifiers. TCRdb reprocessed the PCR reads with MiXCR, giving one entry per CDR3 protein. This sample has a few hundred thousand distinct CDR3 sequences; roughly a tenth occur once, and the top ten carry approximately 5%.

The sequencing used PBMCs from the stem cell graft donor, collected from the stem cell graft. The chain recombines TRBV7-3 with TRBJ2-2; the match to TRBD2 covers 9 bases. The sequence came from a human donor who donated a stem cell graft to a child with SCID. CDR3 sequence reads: CASSSPTSGNTGELFF. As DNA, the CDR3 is TGTGCCAGCAGCTCACCGACTAGCGGGAACACCGGGGAGCTGTTTTTT.